What follows are 27 T cell receptor beta chains derived from one specimen sequenced in a study of T-cell memory formation after mild COVID-19. TCRdb processed the 5' RACE reads anew with MiXCR; each CDR3 protein has one entry. The sample carries 170,000 or so distinct CDR3 sequences, about a fifth recorded once. The material sequenced was PBMCs or a T cell subset sorted from them (not recorded which). Receptors were obtained from an adult woman who had mild COVID-19 (a few samples of this study predate the infection). Cell type and time point are not known.

This clonotype was seen a few times. The V gene is TRBV7-3, the J gene TRBJ2-3; a weak D match, TRBD2 (7 bases). CDR1 is SGHTA, CDR2 FQGTGA, per germline. The CDR3 covers 16 residues. V lost 5 bases and J lost 5, with 20 bases in between. The CDR3 is CASSPFPGGEGDTQYF. The CDR3 DNA follows: TGTGCCAGCAGCCCATTCCCGGGGGGCGAAGGAGATACGCAGTATTTT.

This clonotype was counted only a few times. The chain is built from TRBV5-5 and TRBJ2-7, with a possible D match to TRBD1 (6 bases). The length of the CDR3 is 14 residues. Germline CDR1 reads SGHKS; CDR2 reads YYEKEE (reference sequence). The V and J ends lost 0 bases and 6 bases respectively, with 13 bases between them. In DNA, the CDR3 is TGTGCCAGCAGCTTGGGGGCACAGGGAAGCGAGCAGTACTTC. Encoded protein: CASSLGAQGSEQYF.

V usage is TRBV28 and J usage is TRBJ2-3, with 14 positions matching TRBD2. CDR1 is MDHEN and CDR2 is SYDVKM in the germline V gene. The junction had 8 bases not matched to a gene; V was cut back by 8 bases and J by 4 bases. The CDR3 sequence is 16 residues long. The chain's CDR3 is CASGGLAGGWADTQYF. CDR3 in DNA: TGTGCCAGCGGAGGACTAGCGGGAGGTTGGGCAGATACGCAGTATTTT.

In its sample, this clonotype was seen a few times. J is TRBJ1-2 and V is TRBV27; 8 bases align to TRBD1. CDR3 size: 20 residues. Germline V lookup: CDR1 MNHEY, CDR2 SMNVEV (reference sequence). Trimming removed 4 bases from V and 2 bases from J; junction bases left unmatched: 21. CDR3 in amino acids: CASSSSGGTGIVGENYGYTF. DNA of the CDR3: TGTGCCAGCAGTTCGTCCGGCGGGACAGGAATCGTAGGGGAGAACTATGGCTACACCTTC.

In its sample, this clonotype was seen many times. The CDR3 protein is CSVEGGLSYGYTF. The CDR3 nucleotides are TGCAGCGTTGAAGGGGGGCTTAGTTATGGCTACACCTTC. This chain connects TRBV29-1 to TRBJ1-2; TRBD1 might be the D (6 bases). Germline CDR1 reads SQVTM; CDR2 reads ANQGSEA. This CDR3 is 13 amino acids long. The ends were cut back, 1 base at V and 5 bases at J, with 11 bases in the middle.

V gene TRBV5-6 combines with J gene TRBJ2-7, with D perhaps matching TRBD2 (7 bases). This CDR3 comprises 16 residues. V was cut by 2 bases and J by 0 bases, with 15 bases left in between. Per the germline V gene, CDR1 is SGHDT and CDR2 is YYEEEE. The chain's CDR3 is CASSFPGGLGSYEQYF. The CDR3 bases are TGTGCCAGCAGCTTCCCCGGGGGGCTGGGCTCCTACGAGCAGTACTTC.

The chain is built from TRBV29-1 and TRBJ1-1; D may be TRBD1 (5 bases). Germline V lookup: CDR1 SQVTM, CDR2 ANQGSEA. The CDR3 contains 13 residues. With 4 bases removed from V and 3 bases from J, the gap between germline ends came to 12 bases. The CDR3 here is CSVGAGGHTEAFF. DNA for the CDR3: TGCAGCGTTGGGGCGGGGGGTCACACTGAAGCTTTCTTT.

The rearrangement joins TRBV6-6 to TRBJ1-4; 11 bases match TRBD1. V lost 3 bases, J lost 4 bases, and 10 bases stayed unmatched. Germline CDR1 is MNHNY and CDR2 is SVGAGI (reference sequence). The CDR3 has 18 amino acids. The CDR3 DNA is TGTGCCAGCAGTTATCCGGGACAGGGGGTACCCTATAATGAAAAACTGTTTTTT. This encodes CASSYPGQGVPYNEKLFF.

For this clonotype: The CDR3 end shows no conserved phenylalanine or tryptophan, and so a read error is likely. V gene TRBV4-1 combines with J gene TRBJ2-1; D is undetermined. The CDR3 runs 13 residues. The germline CDR1 and CDR2 sequences are MGHRA and YSYEKL. The V and J ends lost 4 bases and 4 bases respectively, with 8 bases between them. In nucleotides, the CDR3 is TGCGCCAGCAGCCGAGACGATTACAATGAGCAGTTCTTA. It translates to CASSRDDYNEQFL.

The V and J genes are TRBV3-1 and TRBJ2-3; 10 bases fit TRBD2. Germline assignment: CDR1 LGHDT and CDR2 YNNKEL (reference sequence). With V trimmed by 5 bases and J by 5 bases, 10 bases remained unmatched. This CDR3 has 16 amino acids. This chain's CDR3 is CASSKLAGAVEDTQYF. The CDR3 DNA is TGTGCCAGCAGCAAGCTAGCGGGAGCGGTGGAAGATACGCAGTATTTT.

CDR3 sequence (DNA): TGTGCCAGCAGTCTTGCAGGGTGGGCTTTCTTT. This sequence encodes CASSLAGWAFF. The chain combines TRBV12-3 or TRBV12-4 with TRBJ1-1; the D gene is possibly TRBD1 (5 bases). The ends were cut back, 5 bases at V and 11 bases at J, with 12 bases in the middle. This CDR3 has 11 amino acids.

The gene calls are TRBV7-9 and TRBJ2-7; D ambiguous. The CDR3 consists of 15 residues. Trimming left V 8 bases short and J 0 bases short, with 17 bases between. CDR1 is SEHNR and CDR2 is FQNEAQ in the germline V gene (reference sequence). DNA for the CDR3: TGTGCCAGCTCCCCCTGGGGTGTGGGCTCCTACGAGCAGTACTTC. Protein product: CASSPWGVGSYEQYF. Supplemented by reference TRBV7-9 and TRBJ2-7, the full variable domain reads DTGVSQNPRHKITKRGQNVTFRCDPISEHNRLYWYRQTLGQGPEFLTYFQNEAQLEKSRLLSDRFSAERPKGSFSTLEIQRTEQGDSAMYLCASSPWGVGSYEQYFGPGTRLTVT.

The sample holds a few counts of this clonotype. This chain connects TRBV6-1 to TRBJ2-5; no clear D. CDR3 size: 14 residues. Germline V lookup: CDR1 MNHNS, CDR2 SASEGT. V was clipped by 1 base and J by 5 bases, with 11 bases between them. The CDR3 DNA is TGTGCCAGCAGTGAAGGGCCCAGCTCGGAGACCCAGTACTTC. Protein: CASSEGPSSETQYF.

The sample holds a few counts of this clonotype. The chain carries TRBV24-1 and TRBJ2-7; 11 bases line up with TRBD1. J lost 8 bases, V lost 3 bases, and 5 bases had no gene match. This CDR3 has 14 residues. The germline gives CDR1 KGHDR, CDR2 SFDVKD. This chain's CDR3 is CATSDAGTGGKQYF. CDR3 DNA sequence: TGTGCCACCAGTGATGCCGGGACAGGGGGGAAGCAGTACTTC.

The V and J genes are TRBV6-6 and TRBJ2-1; 7 nucleotides match TRBD2. The CDR3 is made up of 17 amino acids. V shed 5 bases and J 0 bases; nucleotides not matched to a gene: 10. Germline V gene data show CDR1 as MNHNY and CDR2 as SVGAGI (reference sequence). This CDR3 is CASSPVVWTSSYNEQFF. CDR3 coding DNA: TGTGCCAGCAGTCCGGTAGTCTGGACTAGCTCCTACAATGAGCAGTTCTTC.

Only a few counts were recorded for this clonotype. V and J are TRBV7-2 and TRBJ2-5, with 10 bases lining up with TRBD2. V was pared by 5 bases and J by 3 bases, with 6 bases of the junction left unmatched. CDR3 size: 15 residues. Per germline, CDR1 SGHTA and CDR2 FQGNSA. The CDR3: CASSAGLAYEETQYF. The CDR3 DNA sequence: TGTGCCAGCAGCGCGGGACTAGCGTATGAAGAGACCCAGTACTTC. Variable domain in full (rest from reference TRBV7-2 and TRBJ2-5): GAGVSQSPSNKVTEKGKDVELRCDPISGHTALYWYRQSLGQGLEFLIYFQGNSAPDKSGLPSDRFSAERTGGSVSTLTIQRTQQEDSAVYLCASSAGLAYEETQYFGPGTRLLVL.

This rearrangement joins TRBV7-6 to TRBJ1-3, with unresolved D. The V end was cut by 5 bases, the J end by 4 bases, with 18 bases between. CDR1 is SGHVS and CDR2 is FNYEAQ in the germline V gene. This CDR3 is built from 16 residues. The CDR3 region is CASSPRTGEKGNTIYF. DNA of the CDR3: TGTGCCAGCAGCCCTAGAACGGGAGAAAAGGGAAACACCATATATTTT.

The sample holds a few counts of this clonotype. The chain carries TRBV6-2 or TRBV6-3 and TRBJ1-6; 7 bases map to TRBD1. Germline CDR1 MNHEY, CDR2 SVGEGT. V was clipped by 2 bases and J by 3 bases; unmatched bases: 4. This CDR3 region has 16 residues. The CDR3 bases are TGTGCCAGCAGTTACCTTCGGGACAGCTATAATTCACCCCTCCACTTT. Protein product: CASSYLRDSYNSPLHF.

This chain joins TRBV3-1 and TRBJ1-2; possibly TRBD1 for D (6 bases). Germline-derived CDR1 and CDR2 are LGHDT and YNNKEL (reference sequence). The CDR3 spans 16 residues. V was pared by 6 bases and J by 6 bases, with 23 bases between. The CDR3 protein is CASSPTDRQLLDGYTF. As DNA, the CDR3 is TGTGCCAGCAGTCCAACAGACAGGCAACTATTGGATGGCTACACCTTC.

This clonotype has just a few counts. The chain uses TRBV11-3 and TRBJ2-1, with TRBD2 identical over 9 bases. This CDR3 is 15 amino acids long. The germline CDR1 and CDR2 sequences are SGHNT and YENEEA. J lost 2 bases, V lost 3 bases, and 2 bases had no gene match. CDR3 DNA sequence: TGTGCCAGCAGCTTGCGCGGGGGGGCCTACAATGAGCAGTTCTTC. Translated, it gives CASSLRGGAYNEQFF.

V gene TRBV19 combines with J gene TRBJ2-2; D is perhaps TRBD2 (5 bases). V was shortened by 4 bases and J by 7 bases, with 19 bases between the two germline ends. The CDR3 spans 16 residues. The germline V gene has CDR1 LNHDA and CDR2 SQIVND (reference sequence). CDR3 sequence: CASSTYSVRAGGELFF. CDR3 DNA sequence: TGTGCCAGTAGTACATACAGCGTCCGCGCGGGCGGGGAGCTGTTTTTT.

The chain carries TRBV25-1 and TRBJ2-5; D gene unclear. The germline V and J ends were trimmed by 4 bases and 3 bases, with 9 bases remaining between them. Germline V gene data show CDR1 as MGHDK and CDR2 as SYGVNS. The CDR3 is 13 residues long. The CDR3, as DNA: TGTGCCAGCAGTGGTGGGATCGAAGAGACCCAGTACTTC. It is translated as CASSGGIEETQYF.

This clonotype was seen just once. CDR3 region: CATSEVPGELFF. The CDR3, as DNA: TGTGCCACCAGTGAAGTCCCCGGGGAGCTGTTTTTT. This chain connects TRBV24-1 to TRBJ2-2; no clear D. The CDR3 runs 12 residues. Germline V gives CDR1 KGHDR, CDR2 SFDVKD. Trimming stripped 4 bases from V and 6 bases from J, with 5 bases between.

This chain links TRBV9 with TRBJ1-2; TRBD1 agrees at 8 bases. Germline CDR1 SGDLS, CDR2 YYNGEE. The V and J ends lost 3 bases and 7 bases, in that order; junction bases with no gene match: 17. The CDR3 sequence is 17 residues long. CDR3 sequence: CASSASGTGLKIAGYTF. The CDR3 coding sequence is TGTGCCAGCAGCGCCTCCGGGACAGGACTTAAGATTGCTGGCTACACCTTC. Based on the CDR3 plus reference TRBV9 and TRBJ1-2, the full variable domain is DSGVTQTPKHLITATGQRVTLRCSPRSGDLSVYWYQQSLDQGLQFLIQYYNGEERAKGNILERFSAQQFPDLHSELNLSSLELGDSALYFCASSASGTGLKIAGYTFGSGTRLTVV.

The sample holds a few counts of this clonotype. The chain has TRBV7-9 and TRBJ1-2, with 7 bases aligning to TRBD1. The CDR3 is 15 amino acids. The V gene's germline CDR1 is SEHNR and CDR2 FQNEAQ (reference sequence). Trimming cost V 1 base and J 4 bases; bases outside gene matches: 6. CDR3 nucleotides: TGTGCCAGCAGCTTAGGCGACAGGGTATCCTATGGCTACACCTTC. Residues: CASSLGDRVSYGYTF.

This clonotype was seen more than once but under ten times. The rearrangement joins TRBV20-1 to TRBJ2-7; 10 bases align to TRBD2. With V trimmed by 4 bases and J by 4 bases, 4 bases remained unmatched. Germline V CDR1 and CDR2: DFQATT, SNEGSKA (reference sequence). This CDR3 contains 13 residues. In nucleotides, the CDR3 is TGCAGTGCTAAGCGGGAGGGCCAATACGAGCAGTACTTC. Its protein product is CSAKREGQYEQYF.

The V call is TRBV5-1, the J call TRBJ1-3; perhaps TRBD1 as D (6 bases). Germline assignment: CDR1 SGHRS and CDR2 YFSETQ. V lost 2 bases and J lost 4, with 19 bases in between. The CDR3 covers 17 residues. The CDR3 bases are TGCGCCAGCAGCTTATCTTATGCCAGGGGAGAAGGAAACACCATATATTTT. It specifies CASSLSYARGEGNTIYF.